The 2 T cell receptor beta chains below come from one sample, sequenced in a study of cytotoxic CD8 clonotypes in ibrutinib-treated CLL. TCRdb's table, derived via immunoSEQ multiplex PCR, lists solely in-frame clones and lacks some. The sample contains approximately 100,000 clones, about 50% of which appear only once. The sequencing here drew on PBMCs, taken after 24 months of ibrutinib treatment. Receptors originate from a human donor with chronic lymphocytic leukemia.

The V and J genes are TRBV5-8 and TRBJ2-5, with TRBD2 matching 9 bases. V gave up 2 bases and J gave up 4 bases; unmatched junction bases: 12. Germline CDR1 is SGHTS and CDR2 is YDEGEE. This CDR3 contains 17 residues. The DNA of the CDR3 is TGTGCCAGCAGCTTAGGCAGCGGGGGGAAGGCGGGAGAGACCCAGTACTTC. It is translated as CASSLGSGGKAGETQYF. The whole variable domain, remainder taken from reference TRBV5-8 and TRBJ2-5, is EAGVTQSPTHLIKTRGQQATLRCSPISGHTSVYWYQQALGLGLQFLLWYDEGEERNRGNFPPRFSGRQFPNYSSELNVNALELEDSALYLCASSLGSGGKAGETQYFGPGTRLLVL.

This chain links TRBV27 with TRBJ2-6, with a possible D match to TRBD1 (5 bases). CDR3 size: 17 residues. Germline assignment: CDR1 MNHEY and CDR2 SMNVEV (reference sequence). V was trimmed by 5 bases and J by 3 bases, leaving 17 bases between them. The CDR3 nucleotides are TGTGCCAGCAGTGTGGACGGATGGGGCCTTGGGGCCAACGTCCTGACTTTC. It specifies CASSVDGWGLGANVLTF.